These T cell receptor beta chains were read from a single sample in a study of graft-versus-host responses after intestinal transplantation. The data were produced by immunoSEQ multiplex PCR, yet TCRdb's version contains in-frame clones alone and is incomplete. The table shows about 130,000 clones, with 80% to 95% occurring only once. Their antigens remain unidentified. The specimen was unstimulated CD4+ T cells sorted from spleen or lymph node cells, collected before intestinal transplant. Receptor source: a human donor who received an intestinal transplant. Both conserved end residues are part of each CDR3. The order of the fields is V gene, J gene, clone size, D gene, CDR3 DNA, CDR3 protein. D genes are given only for firm matches. Clone size, where shown, is once, few, many, or a class for clones that have expanded.

TRBV2	TRBJ2-1	NA	TRBD2	TGTGCCAGCAGTGAAGCGGGGAGGGGCAATGAGCAGTTCTTC	CASSEAGRGNEQFF
TRBV2	TRBJ1-3	NA	NA	TGTGCCATCACCGAAACAGAGTTTCAATCTGGAAACACCATATATTTT	CAITETEFQSGNTIYF
TRBV7-9	TRBJ2-3	NA	TRBD2	TGTGCCAGCAGCTTCGGAGGCGGGAGTGGCACAGATACGCAGTATTTT	CASSFGGGSGTDTQYF
TRBV7-6	TRBJ2-2	NA	NA	TGTGCCAGCAGCGGGACGTTAGGGGATCTCGGGGAGCTGTTTTTT	CASSGTLGDLGELFF
TRBV6-5	TRBJ2-1	once	TRBD2	TGTGCCAGCAGTTCTCTGGGACTAGCGGGGTATGAGCAGTTCTTC	CASSSLGLAGYEQFF
TRBV7-3	TRBJ2-3	NA	NA	TGTGCCAGCAGCTTATGGGCGGGGAGCACAGATACGCAGTATTTT	CASSLWAGSTDTQYF
TRBV25-1	TRBJ2-3	NA	TRBD1	TGTGCCAGCAGCCCGGGACAGATAGGGACAGATACGCAGTATTTT	CASSPGQIGTDTQYF
TRBV27	TRBJ2-7	NA	NA	TGTGCCAGCAGTTTACAGGGAAACTACGAGCAGTACTTC	CASSLQGNYEQYF
TRBV7-6	TRBJ1-4	once	TRBD1	TGTGCCAGCAGCTTAAATGGAGGGGGCAGTGAAAAACTGTTTTTT	CASSLNGGGSEKLFF
TRBV7-9	TRBJ1-2	NA	NA	TGTGCCAGCAGCTTTCAAGCTAACTATGGCTACACCTTC	CASSFQANYGYTF
TRBV25-1	TRBJ1-1	once	NA	TGTGCCAGCAGACTCCACTGGGCTGAAGCTTTCTTT	CASRLHWAEAFF
TRBV27	TRBJ2-7	NA	TRBD2	TGTGCCAGCAGCAACCTCCTTACTAGCGGGAGAAGGGTCGAGCAGTACTTC	CASSNLLTSGRRVEQYF
TRBV14	TRBJ1-3	once	NA	TGTGCCAGCAGCCAAGATATTCGCCTATATTTT	CASSQDIRLYF
TRBV5-1	TRBJ1-3	NA	NA	TGCGCCAGCAGCCCCGGAAGGGCTGGAAACACCATATATTTT	CASSPGRAGNTIYF
TRBV29-1	TRBJ2-5	NA	NA	TGCAGCGTTGCTCTACTCATGGGGGAGACCCAGTACTTC	CSVALLMGETQYF
TRBV7-2	TRBJ2-1	NA	NA	TGTGCCAGCAGCCCCACGGGGTATGAGCAGTTCTTC	CASSPTGYEQFF